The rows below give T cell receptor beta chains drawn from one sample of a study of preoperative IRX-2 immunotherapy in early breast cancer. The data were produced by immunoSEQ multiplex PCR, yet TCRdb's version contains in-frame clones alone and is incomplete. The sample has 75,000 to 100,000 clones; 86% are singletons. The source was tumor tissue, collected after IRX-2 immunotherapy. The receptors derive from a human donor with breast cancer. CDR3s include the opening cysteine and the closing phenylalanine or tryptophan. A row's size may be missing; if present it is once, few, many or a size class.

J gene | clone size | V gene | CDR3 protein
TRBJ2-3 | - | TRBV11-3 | CASSLGRLSRMDTQYF
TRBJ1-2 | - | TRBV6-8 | CASSSLGSYGYTF
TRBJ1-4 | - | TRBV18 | CASSPGGTGKGKLFF
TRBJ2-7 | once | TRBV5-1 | CASSLARTSGIYEQYF
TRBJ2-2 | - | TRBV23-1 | CASTPQGSGELFF
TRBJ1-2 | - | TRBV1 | CASSQGGAGPLSYTF
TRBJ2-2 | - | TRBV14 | CASSQDPRGRGLGELFF
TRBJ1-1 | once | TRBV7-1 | CASSFIRGGEAFF
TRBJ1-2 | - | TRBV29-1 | CSVEEPGFGGYTF
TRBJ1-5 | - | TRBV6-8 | CASSRDRSSNQPQHF
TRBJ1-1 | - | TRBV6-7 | CASSPRSGTEAFF
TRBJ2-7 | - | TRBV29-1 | CSVVGEGTGSYF
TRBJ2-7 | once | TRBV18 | CASSQTGANSYEQYF
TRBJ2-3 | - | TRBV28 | CASSSLNPSEGPNTDTQYF
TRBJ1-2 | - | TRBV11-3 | CASTDPRTGLLHGYTF
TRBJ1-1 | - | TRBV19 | CASSPRTAMNTEAFF
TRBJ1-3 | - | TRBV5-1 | CASSSQGGLGNTIYF
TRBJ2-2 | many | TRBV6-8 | CASSRRTGELFF
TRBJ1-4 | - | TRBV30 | CAWIKQGSWKLFF
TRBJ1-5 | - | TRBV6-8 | CASRTGWMGQPQHF
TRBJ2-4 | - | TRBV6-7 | CASSQGATVAGNIQYF
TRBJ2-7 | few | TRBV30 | CAWSVRIGGGYYEQYF
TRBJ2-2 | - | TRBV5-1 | CASSLMAGDTGELFF
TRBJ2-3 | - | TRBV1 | CTSSQDRRLAGEVDTQYF
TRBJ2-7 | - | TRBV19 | CASSIDGQVSYEQYF
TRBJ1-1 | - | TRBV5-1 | CASSLDRGQTEAFF
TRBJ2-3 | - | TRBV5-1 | CANSLLGVMTDTQYF
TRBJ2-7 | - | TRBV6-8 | CASSDNRVGEQYF
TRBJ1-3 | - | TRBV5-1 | CASSSTGSGNTIYF
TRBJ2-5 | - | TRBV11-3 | CASSLEGGRGETQYF
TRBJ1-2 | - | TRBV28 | CASSQASTGNNYGYTF
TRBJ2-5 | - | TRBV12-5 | CASGLRQGETQYF
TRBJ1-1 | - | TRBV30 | CAWRGWYTEAFF
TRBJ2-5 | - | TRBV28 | CASSSFPDRETQYF
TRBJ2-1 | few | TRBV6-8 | CASSRTSGSHRNEQFF
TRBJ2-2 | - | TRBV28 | CASTDSGGSGELFF
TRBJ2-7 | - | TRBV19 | CASSRTGREQYF
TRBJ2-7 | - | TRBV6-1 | CAISEGTGYEQYF
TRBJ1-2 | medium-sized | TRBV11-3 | CASSLAVVRAADYGYTF
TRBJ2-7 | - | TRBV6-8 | CASSGPGQGSYEQYF
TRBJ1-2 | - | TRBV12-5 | CASGLVLTGVFFYGYTF
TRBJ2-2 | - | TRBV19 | CASKTAGRGTGELFF
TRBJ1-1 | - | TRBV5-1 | CASSLATANTEAFF
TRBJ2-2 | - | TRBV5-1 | CASSSIAGRLGELFF
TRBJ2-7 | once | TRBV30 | CAWGFGAILEQYF
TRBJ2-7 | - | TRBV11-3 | CASSPRDTSYEQYF